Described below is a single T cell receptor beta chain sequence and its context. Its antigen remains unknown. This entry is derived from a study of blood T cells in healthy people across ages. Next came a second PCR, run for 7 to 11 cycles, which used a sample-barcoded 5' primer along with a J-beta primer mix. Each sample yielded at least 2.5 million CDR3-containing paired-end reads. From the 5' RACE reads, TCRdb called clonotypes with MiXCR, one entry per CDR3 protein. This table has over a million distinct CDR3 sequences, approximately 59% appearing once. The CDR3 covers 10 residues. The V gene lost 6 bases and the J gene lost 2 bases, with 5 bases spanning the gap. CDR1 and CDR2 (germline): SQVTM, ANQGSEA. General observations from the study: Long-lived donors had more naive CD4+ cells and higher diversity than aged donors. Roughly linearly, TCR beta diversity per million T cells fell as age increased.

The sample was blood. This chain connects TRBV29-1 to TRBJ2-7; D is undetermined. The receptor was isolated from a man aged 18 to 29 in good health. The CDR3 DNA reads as TGCAGCGTCAGCACCTACGAGCAGTACTTC. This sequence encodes CSVSTYEQYF.